Below, 9 T cell receptor beta chains from the same sample are listed, as sequenced in a study of T cells in narcolepsy. The method was immunoSEQ multiplex PCR; TCRdb's version includes in-frame clones alone and lacks a portion of them. The table includes roughly 25,000 clones, approximately 89% detected once. Sample: CD45RA- memory CD4+ T cells from PBMCs. These receptor sequences come from a human donor with narcolepsy.

The CDR3 is CASNINPGWLDTGELFF. CDR3 in DNA: TGTGCCAGCAATATTAACCCAGGGTGGTTGGACACCGGGGAGCTGTTTTTT. The chain uses TRBV28 and TRBJ2-2; TRBD1 is a possible D gene (5 bases). The length of the CDR3 is 17 residues. The germline V gene has CDR1 MDHEN and CDR2 SYDVKM. V lost 7 bases and J 3 bases, leaving 21 bases between the germline ends.

The chain recombines TRBV19 with TRBJ2-7; 8 nucleotides match TRBD2. With 4 bases clipped from V and 2 bases from J, the junction kept 4 bases outside the gene matches. The CDR3 sequence is 14 residues long. Germline V gene lookup returns CDR1 LNHDA and CDR2 SQIVND (reference sequence). In DNA, the CDR3 is TGTGCCAGTAGTAGCACGGGAGGGCCCTACGAGCAGTACTTC. Translating gives CASSSTGGPYEQYF.

V and J are TRBV21-1 and TRBJ2-3; the table's D call, TRBD1, has no DNA check behind it. TRBV21-1 is termed a pseudogene. The CDR3 totals 17 residues. The CDR3 spells CASSPPGRSRGNDTQYF. CDR3 bases: TGTGCCAGCAGCCCACCTGGCCGCTCGAGGGGGAACGATACGCAGTATTTT.

This clone counts as medium-sized (0.01 to 0.1%). The rearrangement links TRBV11-3 to TRBJ1-4; TRBD1 might be the D (5 bases). CDR3 length equals 15 residues. Germline CDR1 SGHNT, CDR2 YENEEA. V gave up 4 bases and J gave up 8 bases, with 17 bases separating them. The DNA for the CDR3 is TGTGCCAGCAGCTCTACAGGTCTTTTGGGGGAAAAACTGTTTTTT. Translating gives CASSSTGLLGEKLFF.

About this clone itself: The sample has other DNA sequences that encode this CDR3 too. This rearrangement joins TRBV30 to TRBJ2-1; 8 nucleotides match TRBD2. Germline CDR1 and CDR2: GTSNPN and SVGIG (reference sequence). Trimming removed 0 bases from V and 6 bases from J; junction bases left unmatched: 4. The CDR3 spans 14 residues. The DNA of the CDR3 is TGTGCCTGGAGTGTAGGACTAGCAGGCAATGAGCAGTTCTTC. It encodes CAWSVGLAGNEQFF.

This clone appeared a single time. The chain combines TRBV5-4 with TRBJ2-5; a weak D match, TRBD2 (5 bases). There are 15 residues in the CDR3. Germline-derived CDR1 and CDR2 are SGHNT and YYREEE (reference sequence). The germline V and J ends were trimmed by 0 bases and 1 base, with 10 bases remaining between them. The CDR3, as DNA: TGTGCCAGCAGCTTGGGGGCGGGCCTCCAAGAGACCCAGTACTTC. This sequence encodes CASSLGAGLQETQYF.

This clone occurred a few times. The rearrangement links TRBV19 to TRBJ1-4, with TRBD1 matching 8 bases. The CDR3 sequence is 14 residues long. Trimming cost V 10 bases and J 3 bases; bases outside gene matches: 7. Germline assignment: CDR1 LNHDA and CDR2 SQIVND (reference sequence). DNA for the CDR3: TGTGCCATAGGACAGGGCGGGCCTAATGAAAAACTGTTTTTT. It encodes CAIGQGGPNEKLFF.

The chain recombines TRBV19 with TRBJ2-5; 7 bases line up with TRBD2. Germline assignment: CDR1 LNHDA and CDR2 SQIVND (reference sequence). The CDR3 sequence is 14 residues long. The junction had 6 bases not matched to a gene; V was cut back by 3 bases and J by 5 bases. CDR3 residues: CASSIVGRYETQYF. The CDR3 region has the DNA TGTGCCAGTAGTATCGTCGGGAGGTACGAGACCCAGTACTTC.

J is TRBJ2-3 and V is TRBV19; 9 bases agree with TRBD1. V shed 7 bases and J 3 bases; nucleotides not matched to a gene: 8. The germline CDR1 and CDR2 sequences are LNHDA and SQIVND (reference sequence). This CDR3 spans 15 amino acids. This CDR3 reads CASKAQGARTDTQYF. The CDR3, as DNA: TGTGCCAGTAAAGCACAGGGGGCTCGGACAGATACGCAGTATTTT.